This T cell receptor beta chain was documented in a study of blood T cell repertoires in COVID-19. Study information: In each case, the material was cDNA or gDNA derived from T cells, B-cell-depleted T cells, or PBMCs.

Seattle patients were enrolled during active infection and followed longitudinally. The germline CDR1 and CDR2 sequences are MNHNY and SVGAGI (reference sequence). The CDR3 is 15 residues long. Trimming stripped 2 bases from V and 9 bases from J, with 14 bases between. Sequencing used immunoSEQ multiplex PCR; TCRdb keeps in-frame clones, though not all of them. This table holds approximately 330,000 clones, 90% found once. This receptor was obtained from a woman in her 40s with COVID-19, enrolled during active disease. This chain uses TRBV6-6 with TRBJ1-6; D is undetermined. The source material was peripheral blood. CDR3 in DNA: TGTGCCAGCAGTTACGAACCTGACTGGAGTTCACCCCTCCACTTT. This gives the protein CASSYEPDWSSPLHF.